The clone carrying this TCR beta chain occurred once. Its target is unknown. The CDR3 runs to 15 residues. Germline V gene data show CDR1 as MGHRA and CDR2 as YSYEKL. J was trimmed by 9 bases and V by 1 base; bases with no gene match: 4. The data stem from a study of CD8 T cells in ankylosing spondylitis. Study-level points and caveats: In the blood and synovial fluid of reactive arthritis, some motif variants had been previously reported. As reported, disease-linked clones showed significant enrichment in matched ankylosing spondylitis synovial fluid.

TCRdb processed the 5' RACE reads anew with MiXCR; each CDR3 protein has one entry. The sample includes about 360,000 distinct CDR3 sequences, 20% to 25% of them seen just once. The genes are TRBV4-1 and TRBJ2-1; TRBD2 aligns across 12 bases. This TCR was sampled from a male donor with ankylosing spondylitis or in good health (not recorded which). Sequencing was done on a sample of blood, either unsorted or a sorted T cell fraction (not recorded which). The CDR3 region has the DNA TGCGCCAGCAGCCAAGGGCTAGCGGGGGGGTTTGAGCAGTTCTTC. Translation gives CASSQGLAGGFEQFF.